These 32 T cell receptor beta chains share one sample of origin, sequenced in a study of T cells in Graves' hyperthyroidism and ophthalmopathy. Researchers took RNA transcripts and amplified the TCR beta CDR3 regions from them. An initial round of RT-PCR targeting the TCR CDR3 relied on the HTBI primer set. Each CDR3 protein is one row after TCRdb ran MiXCR on the multiplex PCR reads. The sample records around 560,000 distinct CDR3 sequences, roughly 17% being singletons. The specimen was blood. These TCRs come from a young woman with Graves' hyperthyroidism.

In its sample, this clonotype was seen a few times. The J gene is TRBJ2-7, the V gene TRBV18; unclear D gene. CDR3 size: 14 residues. Germline V CDR1 and CDR2: KGHSH, LQKENI. V shed 6 bases and J shed 0 bases, with 12 bases lying between them. CDR3 bases: TGTGCCAGCTCCTCTACTTCTTACTCCTACGAGCAGTACTTC. This encodes CASSSTSYSYEQYF. The full variable domain, with the rest looked up from reference TRBV18 and TRBJ2-7, is NAGVMQNPRHLVRRRGQEARLRCSPMKGHSHVYWYRQLPEEGLKFMVYLQKENIIDESGMPKERFSAEFPKEGPSILRIQQVVRGDSAAYFCASSSTSYSYEQYFGPGTRLTVT.

This clonotype turned up a few times. The CDR3 coding sequence is TGTGCCAGCAGTTCCTCCCCCGAGGTCAGCGGGAGGTACTACAATGAGCAGTTCTTC. It translates to CASSSSPEVSGRYYNEQFF. The V and J genes are TRBV6-5 and TRBJ2-1; 9 bases align to TRBD2. The CDR3 loop spans 19 amino acids. The V gene end was trimmed by 4 bases and the J gene end by 3 bases; junction bases not matched to a gene: 16. Germline V gene sequence: CDR1 MNHEY, CDR2 SVGAGI.

This clonotype was seen more than once but under ten times. The chain has TRBV4-3 and TRBJ1-4; D is uncertain. Per germline, CDR1 LGHNA and CDR2 YSLEER. Trimming removed 4 bases from V and 3 bases from J, with 12 bases in between. The length of the CDR3 is 15 residues. The CDR3 region has the DNA TGCGCCAGCAGCCCCGCGAGGAGAGCTAATGAAAAACTGTTTTTT. Residues: CASSPARRANEKLFF.

This clonotype has more than one count but fewer than ten. The rearrangement joins TRBV6-1 to TRBJ1-2; D call uncertain. The CDR3 totals 12 residues. Per germline, CDR1 MNHNS and CDR2 SASEGT. The V and J ends lost 6 bases and 7 bases respectively, with 12 bases between them. CDR3 coding DNA: TGTGCCAGCAGCCAACAGACTTCTGGCTACACCTTC. It specifies CASSQQTSGYTF.

As to this clonotype: Since a much larger clone is just one base distant, this may be a read error. The DNA for the CDR3 is TGCAGTGCCCTAAATGGACTAGCGGATTACGAGCAGTTCTTC. The encoded protein is CSALNGLADYEQFF. V is TRBV20-1 and J is TRBJ2-7, with 10 bases aligning to TRBD2. Near its end, the DNA agrees better with TRBJ2-1, so the J call may be wrong. CDR3 size: 14 residues. Germline V gene data show CDR1 as DFQATT and CDR2 as SNEGSKA (reference sequence).

There are many counts of this clonotype. The chain couples TRBV24-1 to TRBJ2-1; TRBD2 matches 11 bases. After removal of 3 bases from V and 11 bases from J, the junction contained 5 bases not matched to a gene. The CDR3 extends over 14 amino acids. Looked up from germline, CDR1 is KGHDR and CDR2 is SFDVKD. CDR3 sequence: CATSDPGTSGKQFF. For the CDR3, the DNA is TGTGCCACCAGTGATCCTGGGACTAGCGGAAAGCAGTTCTTC.

With regard to this clonotype: A single base separates this from a much larger clone, so it may be a read error. The J gene is TRBJ1-5, the V gene TRBV6-2 or TRBV6-3; perhaps TRBD1 as D (6 bases). In germline, CDR1 is MNHEY, CDR2 SVGEGT. This CDR3 region has 15 residues. The DNA of the CDR3 is TGTGCCAGCAGTGGGAAGGGACAACCGAATCAGTCCCAGCATTTT. Translating it yields CASSGKGQPNQSQHF.

The sample holds many counts of this clonotype. The chain is built from TRBV7-9 and TRBJ1-1; D might be TRBD1 (5 bases). CDR1 and CDR2 from the germline V gene are SEHNR and FQNEAQ (reference sequence). The ends were cut back, 6 bases at V and 1 base at J, with 18 bases in the middle. This CDR3 comprises 16 residues. The CDR3 here is CASSPKRSGQNTEAFF. The CDR3, as DNA: TGTGCCAGCAGTCCGAAACGTAGCGGACAGAACACTGAAGCTTTCTTT.

This clonotype was counted ten times or more. V is TRBV20-1 and J is TRBJ1-5; D might be TRBD1 (6 bases). The CDR3 contains 16 residues. Germline-derived CDR1 and CDR2 are DFQATT and SNEGSKA (reference sequence). Trimming pared 0 bases from V and 5 bases from J, leaving 17 bases between. The CDR3 DNA sequence: TGCAGTGCTAGAGATACTGACAGGTACCTTGATCAGCCCCAGCATTTT. Translating gives CSARDTDRYLDQPQHF.

This clonotype appeared many times. The CDR3 loop is CASSGGGGEQYF. CDR3 DNA sequence: TGTGCCAGCAGCGGGGGGGGCGGTGAGCAGTACTTC. The J gene is TRBJ2-7, the V gene TRBV7-2, with TRBD2 as a possible D gene (7 bases). The V gene lost 5 bases and the J gene lost 7 bases, with 12 bases spanning the gap. This CDR3 has 12 residues. Germline V CDR1 and CDR2: SGHTA, FQGNSA. Complete variable domain (other parts from reference TRBV7-2 and TRBJ2-7): GAGVSQSPSNKVTEKGKDVELRCDPISGHTALYWYRQSLGQGLEFLIYFQGNSAPDKSGLPSDRFSAERTGGSVSTLTIQRTQQEDSAVYLCASSGGGGEQYFGPGTRLTVT.

About this clonotype itself: One end of the junction is discordant with germline, which a read error may explain. The chain couples TRBV3-1 to TRBJ2-5; TRBD2 matches at 14 bases. Germline loops: CDR1 LGHDT, CDR2 YNNKEL (reference sequence). The length of the CDR3 is 16 residues. CDR3 nucleotides: TGTGCCAGCAACCAAGGGACTAGCGGGAGTGGAGAGACCCAGTACTTC. Protein sequence: CASNQGTSGSGETQYF.

This clonotype was picked up a small number of times. Compared with germline, one end of the junction differs, possibly owing to a read error. The rearrangement joins TRBV30 to TRBJ1-3; D is uncertain. Germline V lookup: CDR1 GTSNPN, CDR2 SVGIG (reference sequence). The CDR3 is 14 amino acids. The CDR3 is CAWSVDGSGNTIYF. Here the CDR3 DNA reads TGTGCCTGGAGTGTAGATGGCTCTGGAAACACCATATACTTT. The full variable domain, completed using reference TRBV30 and TRBJ1-3, is SQTIHQWPATLVQPVGSPLSLECTVEGTSNPNLYWYRQAAGRGLQLLFYSVGIGQISSEVPQNLSASRPQDRQFILSSKKLLLSDSGFYLCAWSVDGSGNTIYFGEGSWLTVV.

This clonotype was observed many times. The rearrangement links TRBV20-1 to TRBJ1-5; D remains unclear. The CDR3 is 13 residues long. V lost 3 bases and J lost 0, with 6 bases in between. Germline V gene data show CDR1 as DFQATT and CDR2 as SNEGSKA (reference sequence). For the CDR3, the DNA is TGCAGTGCTAGGGAAATTAGCAATCAGCCCCAGCATTTT. It codes for CSAREISNQPQHF.

The sample holds many counts of this clonotype. The J gene is TRBJ2-5, the V gene TRBV7-2; D ambiguous. Trimming pared 0 bases from V and 1 base from J, leaving 9 bases between. The CDR3 length is 15 residues. In germline, CDR1 is SGHTA, CDR2 FQGNSA. CDR3 nucleotides: TGTGCCAGCAGCTTAGCTTCGGCGCTCCAAGAGACCCAGTACTTC. Amino acids: CASSLASALQETQYF.

A few counts support this clonotype. The CDR3 bases are TGTGCCAGTAGTCCCCAGGGGGGCTCCTACAATGAGCAGTTCTTC. Its protein is CASSPQGGSYNEQFF. The rearrangement joins TRBV19 to TRBJ2-1; the D gene is possibly TRBD1 (7 bases). CDR1 and CDR2 from the germline V gene are LNHDA and SQIVND (reference sequence). V lost 5 bases and J 0 bases, leaving 11 bases between the germline ends. The CDR3 is made up of 15 amino acids.

This clonotype appeared many times. The genes are TRBV11-3 and TRBJ2-1; no clear D gene. CDR3 length: 13 residues. V lost 2 bases and J lost 6, with 8 bases in between. Germline V gene lookup returns CDR1 SGHNT and CDR2 YENEEA. The CDR3 sequence: CASSLTTGNEQFF. The CDR3 DNA reads as TGTGCCAGCAGCTTAACGACTGGCAATGAGCAGTTCTTC.

The chain has TRBV12-3 or TRBV12-4 and TRBJ2-5, with 8 bases fitting TRBD1. The CDR3 consists of 16 residues. V trimming: 5 bases; J trimming: 5 bases; junction bases outside the gene matches: 13. CDR3 bases: TGTGCCAGCAGTCCGAGTGGACAGGGAATCTCGGAGACCCAGTACTTC. Protein product: CASSPSGQGISETQYF.

Points on this clonotype: A much larger clone is a single base away; this may be a read error. CDR3 bases: TGTGCCAGCAGCTTGGCGGGGACAGTGGGTGAAGAACTGTTTTTT. Residues: CASSLAGTVGEELFF. The J gene is TRBJ1-4, the V gene TRBV11-2; TRBD1 matches at 7 bases. Germline V gene lookup returns CDR1 SGHAT and CDR2 FQNNGV. This CDR3 spans 15 amino acids.

This clonotype has at least ten counts. V and J are TRBV5-1 and TRBJ1-6; D unclear. With 5 bases removed from V and 7 bases from J, the gap between germline ends came to 10 bases. The CDR3 is 13 residues long. CDR1 SGHRS and CDR2 YFSETQ come from the germline V gene. CDR3 sequence (DNA): TGCGCCAGCAGGGCGGAACAGAATTCACCCCTCCACTTT. It is translated as CASRAEQNSPLHF.

This chain uses TRBV5-1 with TRBJ2-7; 7 bases map to TRBD1. Germline V gene lookup returns CDR1 SGHRS and CDR2 YFSETQ. Trimming removed 7 bases from V and 4 bases from J; junction bases left unmatched: 14. The CDR3 is 15 residues long. CDR3 sequence: CASGRNGQALYEQYF. The CDR3 DNA sequence: TGCGCCAGCGGCAGAAACGGACAGGCTTTGTACGAGCAGTACTTC. The whole variable domain, remainder taken from reference TRBV5-1 and TRBJ2-7, is KAGVTQTPRYLIKTRGQQVTLSCSPISGHRSVSWYQQTPGQGLQFLFEYFSETQRNKGNFPGRFSGRQFSNSRSEMNVSTLELGDSALYLCASGRNGQALYEQYFGPGTRLTVT.

The chain joins TRBV15 to TRBJ1-5; D perhaps matches TRBD1 (5 bases). The length of the CDR3 is 15 residues. Trimming took off 1 base at V and 1 base at J, with 8 bases between the two ends. The germline V gene has CDR1 LNHNV and CDR2 YYDKDF (reference sequence). The CDR3 reads CATSRGGGSNQPQHF. Written as DNA, the CDR3 is TGTGCCACCAGCAGAGGGGGGGGGAGCAATCAGCCCCAGCATTTT.

At least ten counts were recorded for this clonotype. The chain carries TRBV7-8 and TRBJ2-2, with 12 bases aligning to TRBD2. The CDR3 contains 18 residues. J lost 5 bases, V lost 5 bases, and 12 bases had no gene match. Per germline, CDR1 SGHVS and CDR2 FQNEAQ. The CDR3 spells CASSPEILAGGRTGELFF. The CDR3 DNA sequence: TGTGCCAGCAGCCCTGAAATTCTAGCGGGAGGGAGGACCGGGGAGCTGTTTTTT.

This clonotype occurred many times. The J gene is TRBJ2-3, the V gene TRBV12-3 or TRBV12-4; a possible D gene is TRBD2 (7 bases). Trimming removed 8 bases from V and 6 bases from J, with 18 bases in between. The CDR3 has 14 residues. The CDR3 region is CASSPAGHKDTQYF. The CDR3 bases are TGTGCCAGCTCCCCAGCGGGACACAAGGATACGCAGTATTTT.

The V and J genes are TRBV2 and TRBJ2-5; 8 nucleotides agree with TRBD2. Germline CDR1 reads SNHLY; CDR2 reads FYNNEI. This CDR3 is built from 15 residues. V gave up 7 bases and J gave up 4 bases; unmatched junction bases: 11. The CDR3 loop reads CASISNSGTGETQYF. CDR3 nucleotide sequence: TGTGCCAGCATCTCGAATAGCGGGACGGGAGAGACCCAGTACTTC.

This clonotype was observed a few times. The gene calls are TRBV19 and TRBJ1-2, with D possibly being TRBD1 (6 bases). The CDR3 consists of 15 residues. Deletions cut 7 bases from V and 7 bases from J, with 22 bases between. Germline assignment: CDR1 LNHDA and CDR2 SQIVND (reference sequence). Here the CDR3 reads CASTTAGTPFGGYTF. The CDR3 DNA reads as TGTGCCAGTACAACCGCCGGGACACCTTTTGGTGGCTACACCTTC. Full variable domain (rest looked up from reference TRBV19 and TRBJ1-2): DGGITQSPKYLFRKEGQNVTLSCEQNLNHDAMYWYRQDPGQGLRLIYYSQIVNDFQKGDIAEGYSVSREKKESFPLTVTSAQKNPTAFYLCASTTAGTPFGGYTFGSGTRLTVV.

In its sample, this clonotype was seen many times. CDR3 nucleotides: TGTGCCAGCAGCTTCGGCCGTTTCGGAGGAGACTTTTACGAGCAGTACTTC. This gives the protein CASSFGRFGGDFYEQYF. The chain is built from TRBV11-2 and TRBJ2-7; D perhaps matches TRBD2 (5 bases). The length of the CDR3 is 17 residues. Trimming removed 3 bases from V and 4 bases from J, with 22 bases in between. The V gene's germline CDR1 is SGHAT and CDR2 FQNNGV.

This clonotype appeared many times. V is TRBV28 and J is TRBJ1-2; no reliable D call. CDR1 is MDHEN, CDR2 SYDVKM, per germline. The CDR3 is made up of 14 amino acids. Between the trimmed V and J ends, which lost 6 bases and 4 bases, there was a span of 15 bases. In nucleotides, the CDR3 is TGTGCCAGCAGCGGTCGGGAACCCATCTATGGCTACACCTTC. It is translated as CASSGREPIYGYTF.

With regard to this clonotype: An end of the junction differs from the germline gene, which may be a read error. J is TRBJ2-5 and V is TRBV6-1; possible D gene TRBD2, 5 bases. CDR1 is MNHNS and CDR2 is SASEGT in the germline V gene. This CDR3 has 13 amino acids. CDR3 protein: CATSALSGETQYF. The CDR3 DNA follows: TGTGCCACCAGTGCCCTCAGCGGAGAGACCCAGTACTTC.

At least ten counts were recorded for this clonotype. The chain employs TRBV28 and TRBJ2-2, with 8 bases lining up with TRBD2. The ends lost 7 bases at V and 1 base at J; junction bases unmatched: 2. This CDR3 has 14 residues. The germline V gene has CDR1 MDHEN and CDR2 SYDVKM. CDR3 bases: TGTGCCAGCAAACTAGCGGAGAACACCGGGGAGCTGTTTTTT. Translated: CASKLAENTGELFF. The variable domain in full, completed from reference TRBV28 and TRBJ2-2, reads DVKVTQSSRYLVKRTGEKVFLECVQDMDHENMFWYRQDPGLGLRLIYFSYDVKMKEKGDIPEGYSVSREKKERFSLILESASTNQTSMYLCASKLAENTGELFFGEGSRLTVL.

This clonotype was counted at least ten times. This chain connects TRBV20-1 to TRBJ2-1; 8 nucleotides match TRBD2. Looked up from germline, CDR1 is DFQATT and CDR2 is SNEGSKA (reference sequence). The CDR3 is made up of 14 amino acids. V gave up 2 bases and J gave up 10 bases; unmatched junction bases: 10. The CDR3 DNA reads as TGCAGTGCTAGAAACGGGAGGGCCTTCGGGGAGCAGTTCTTC. It yields the protein CSARNGRAFGEQFF.

This clonotype was observed at least ten times. This rearrangement joins TRBV28 to TRBJ1-5, with D possibly TRBD1 on 5 matching bases. Between the trimmed V and J ends, which lost 6 bases and 3 bases, there was a span of 18 bases. CDR3 length equals 16 residues. Germline CDR1 MDHEN, CDR2 SYDVKM. CDR3 nucleotides: TGTGCCAGCAGCCTAAGGGGCACGGCTTACAATCAGCCCCAGCATTTT. It specifies CASSLRGTAYNQPQHF. The full variable domain, in which reference TRBV28 and TRBJ1-5 provide the parts outside the CDR3, is DVKVTQSSRYLVKRTGEKVFLECVQDMDHENMFWYRQDPGLGLRLIYFSYDVKMKEKGDIPEGYSVSREKKERFSLILESASTNQTSMYLCASSLRGTAYNQPQHFGDGTRLSIL.

The chain joins TRBV6-2 or TRBV6-3 to TRBJ2-2; 12 bases fit TRBD2. The CDR3 runs to 15 residues. Germline CDR1 MNHEY, CDR2 SVGEGT. Germline trimming cut 5 bases from V and 7 bases from J; bases unmatched to any gene: 5. Here the CDR3 reads CASSRTSGKVGELFF. CDR3 bases: TGTGCCAGCAGTCGGACTAGCGGGAAGGTCGGGGAGCTGTTTTTT.